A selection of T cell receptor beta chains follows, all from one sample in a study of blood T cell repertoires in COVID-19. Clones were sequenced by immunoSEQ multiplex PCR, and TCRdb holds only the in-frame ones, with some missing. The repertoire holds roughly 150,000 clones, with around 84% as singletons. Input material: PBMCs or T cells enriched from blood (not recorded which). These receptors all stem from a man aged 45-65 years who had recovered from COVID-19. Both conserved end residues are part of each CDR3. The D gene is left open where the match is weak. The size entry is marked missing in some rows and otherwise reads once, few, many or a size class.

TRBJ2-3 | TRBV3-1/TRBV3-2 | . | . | TGTGCCAGCAGCCAAGAGATCAGCGGGCCAGGGTTTGTGCAGTATTTT | CASSQEISGPGFVQYF
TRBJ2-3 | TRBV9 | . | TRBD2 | TGTGCCAGCAGCGGAACTAGCGGGGGCCTCGCACCAGATACGCAGTATTTT | CASSGTSGGLAPDTQYF
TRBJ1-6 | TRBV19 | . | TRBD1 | TGTGCCAGTAAGGTCGCGGCAGGGGGCCCTTCACCCCTCCACTTT | CASKVAAGGPSPLHF
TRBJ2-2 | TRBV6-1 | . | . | TGTGCCAGCAGTGAACAGGGTTCCGGGGAGCTGTTTTTT | CASSEQGSGELFF
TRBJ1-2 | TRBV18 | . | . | TGTGCCAGCTCACCGTCGGGCGGCCGGGGTGGCTACACCTTC | CASSPSGGRGGYTF
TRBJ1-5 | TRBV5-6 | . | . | TGTGCCAGCAGCAGGTTTGGGCGTCAGCCCCAGCATTTT | CASSRFGRQPQHF
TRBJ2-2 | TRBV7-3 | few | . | TGTGCCAGCAGCCCGACGAGGGAAGTCGGGGAGCTGTTTTTT | CASSPTREVGELFF
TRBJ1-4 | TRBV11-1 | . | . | TGTGCCAGCAGCTTAGGGAAGACAGCAGTTAATGAAAAACTGTTTTTT | CASSLGKTAVNEKLFF
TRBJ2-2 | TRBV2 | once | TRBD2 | TGTGCCAGCACCCACTGGGGGACTAGCGGGGGGTCCGGGGAGCTGTTTTTT | CASTHWGTSGGSGELFF
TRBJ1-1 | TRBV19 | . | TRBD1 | TGTGCCAGTACCCCTATGGGACAGGGGACTGAAGCTTTCTTT | CASTPMGQGTEAFF
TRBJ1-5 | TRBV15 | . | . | TGTGCCACCAGCAGAGATTTGGGCAGTCATAGCAATCAGCCCCAGCATTTT | CATSRDLGSHSNQPQHF
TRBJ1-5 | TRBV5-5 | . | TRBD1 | TGTGCCAGCAGCCGGGGACAGGGGAATCAGCCCCAGCATTTT | CASSRGQGNQPQHF
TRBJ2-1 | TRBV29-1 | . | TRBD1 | TGCAGCGTTGTTGGGACAGTCTCCTACAATGAGCAGTTCTTC | CSVVGTVSYNEQFF
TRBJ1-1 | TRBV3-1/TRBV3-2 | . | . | TGTGCCAGCAGCCAAGATTTTGCAGGGTACGCTTTCTTT | CASSQDFAGYAFF
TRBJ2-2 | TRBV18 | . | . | TGTGCCAGCTCACCAGGGTCGGGGTACACCGGGGAGCTGTTTTTT | CASSPGSGYTGELFF
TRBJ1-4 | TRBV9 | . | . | TGTGCCAGCAGCGTAGCGGGCGGGGTAGGTAATGAAAAACTGTTTTTT | CASSVAGGVGNEKLFF
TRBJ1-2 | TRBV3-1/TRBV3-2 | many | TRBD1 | TGTGCCAGCAGTCCCCCGACAGGGAACTATGGCTACACCTTC | CASSPPTGNYGYTF
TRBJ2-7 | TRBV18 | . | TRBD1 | TGTGCCAGCTCCCAGACAGGGCGGTCCTACGAGCAGTACTTC | CASSQTGRSYEQYF
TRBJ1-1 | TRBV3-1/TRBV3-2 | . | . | TGTGCCAGCAGCCAAGCCCCCCCAACAGGGGAAGCTTTCTTT | CASSQAPPTGEAFF
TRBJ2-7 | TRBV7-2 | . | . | TGTGCCAGCAGCTTAGGGCGACCAAAGGGGCGTGGAAGCGAGCAGTACTTC | CASSLGRPKGRGSEQYF
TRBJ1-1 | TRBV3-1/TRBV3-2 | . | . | TGTGCCAGCAGCCAACGCCAGGAGGGAAGGAACACTGAAGCTTTCTTT | CASSQRQEGRNTEAFF
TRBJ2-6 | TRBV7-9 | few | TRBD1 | TGTGCCAGCAGCGCACTAGACAGGGATTCAAGCTCTGGGGCCAACGTCCTGACTTTC | CASSALDRDSSSGANVLTF
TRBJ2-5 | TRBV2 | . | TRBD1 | TGTGCCAGCAGTGGACAGGGTAGGGAGACCCAGTACTTC | CASSGQGRETQYF
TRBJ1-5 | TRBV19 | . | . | TGTGCCAGTACCCCAACGGGGGGCCATAGCAATCAGCCCCAGCATTTT | CASTPTGGHSNQPQHF
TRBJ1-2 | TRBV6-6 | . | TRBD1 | TGTGCCAGCAGTTACCGACAGGGTTTCGGCTATGGCTACACCTTC | CASSYRQGFGYGYTF
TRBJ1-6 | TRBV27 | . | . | TGTGCCAGCAGACAGGGAGGGAATTCACCCCTCCACTTT | CASRQGGNSPLHF
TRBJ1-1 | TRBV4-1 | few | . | TGCGCCAGCAGCCAAGAAAGTCAGGTAAACACTGAAGCTTTCTTT | CASSQESQVNTEAFF
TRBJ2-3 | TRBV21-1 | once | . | TGTGCCAGCAGCTCCTCCCGGAGGGCAGAGGATACGCAGTATTTT | CASSSSRRAEDTQYF
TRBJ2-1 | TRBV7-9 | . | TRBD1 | TGTGCCAGCAGACTCCAGGGCGGGACAGGGCACAATGAGCAGTTCTTC | CASRLQGGTGHNEQFF
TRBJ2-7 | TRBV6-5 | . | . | TGTGCCAGCACGGACAGAACACCAGAGCAGTACTTC | CASTDRTPEQYF
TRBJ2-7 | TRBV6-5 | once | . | TGTGCCAGCAGTTCTCCGGGACAACCCTACGAGCAGTACTTC | CASSSPGQPYEQYF
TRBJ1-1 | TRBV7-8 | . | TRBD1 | TGTGCCAGCAGCTCTCCGACAGGGGCAGACACTGAAGCTTTCTTT | CASSSPTGADTEAFF
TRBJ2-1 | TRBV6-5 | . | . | TGTGCCAGCAGTTACGGTCGGCAGGGCAATGAGCAGTTCTTC | CASSYGRQGNEQFF
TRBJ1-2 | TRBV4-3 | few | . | TGCGCCAGCAGCCTCAGCGCGGGCTCAAACTATGGCTACACCTTC | CASSLSAGSNYGYTF
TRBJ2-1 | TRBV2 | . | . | TGTGCCAGCCGCACAGGGTACTACAATGAGCAGTTCTTC | CASRTGYYNEQFF
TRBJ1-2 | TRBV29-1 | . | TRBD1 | TGCAGCGCCGGACAGGGGACTAACTATGGCTACACCTTC | CSAGQGTNYGYTF
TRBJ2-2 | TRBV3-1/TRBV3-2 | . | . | TGTGCCAGCAGCCAAGTAGCTTTGCCCGGGGAGCTGTTTTTT | CASSQVALPGELFF
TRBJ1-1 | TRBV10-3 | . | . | TGTGCCATCAGTGAGCGGGGTGGTGTGGGACAAAACACTGAAGCTTTCTTT | CAISERGGVGQNTEAFF
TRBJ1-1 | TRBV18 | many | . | TGTGCCAGCTCACCAATGGAAAAGGGGACTGAAGCTTTCTTT | CASSPMEKGTEAFF
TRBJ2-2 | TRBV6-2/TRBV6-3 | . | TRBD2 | TGTGCCAGCAGTTACCCCCTTGCGGGGGCGAACACCGGGGAGCTGTTTTTT | CASSYPLAGANTGELFF
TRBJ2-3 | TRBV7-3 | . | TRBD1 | TGTGCCAGCAGCTTAGGTACAGGGGGCCGCGCAGATACGCAGTATTTT | CASSLGTGGRADTQYF
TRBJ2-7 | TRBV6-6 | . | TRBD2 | TGTGCCAGCAGTCCGCGGGGGGACTCCTACGAGCAGTACTTC | CASSPRGDSYEQYF
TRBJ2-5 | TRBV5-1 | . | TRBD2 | TGCGCCAGCAGCCCCAGGGTTGCGGGGGTAGAGACCCAGTACTTC | CASSPRVAGVETQYF
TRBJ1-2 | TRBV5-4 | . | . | TGTGCCAGCAGCTTGGACACAGGTGGCTACACCTTC | CASSLDTGGYTF
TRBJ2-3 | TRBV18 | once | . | TGTGCCAGCTCACCTTTGCGTACAGATACGCAGTATTTT | CASSPLRTDTQYF
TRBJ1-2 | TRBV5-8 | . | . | TGTGCCAGCATGGAAGGGAGCTATGGCTACACCTTC | CASMEGSYGYTF
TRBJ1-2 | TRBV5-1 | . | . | TGCGCCAGCAGTGACTACAGCGATTATGGCTACACCTTC | CASSDYSDYGYTF
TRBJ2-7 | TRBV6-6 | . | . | TGTGCCAGCAGTTACTCTAATTACGAGCAGTACTTC | CASSYSNYEQYF
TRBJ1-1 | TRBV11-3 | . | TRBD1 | TGTGCCAGCAGCTTAGATCATATCTTTGGACAGGGTGGCACTGAAGCTTTCTTT | CASSLDHIFGQGGTEAFF
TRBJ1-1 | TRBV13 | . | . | TGTGCCAGCAGCTTAGGCCTCAGGGGCGCTGAAGCTTTCTTT | CASSLGLRGAEAFF
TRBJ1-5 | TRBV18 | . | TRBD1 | TGTGCCAGCTCGACAGGGTTGACGCAGCCCCAGCATTTT | CASSTGLTQPQHF
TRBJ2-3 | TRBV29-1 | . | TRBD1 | TGCAGCGTTGAAAGGGGGACAGGGTGGCAGTATTTT | CSVERGTGWQYF
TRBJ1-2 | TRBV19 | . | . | TGTGCCAGTACTGGGGGGGTACCAGCTAACTATGGCTACACCTTC | CASTGGVPANYGYTF
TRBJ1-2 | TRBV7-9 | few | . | TGTGCCAGCAGCTTAGCGGATACAGTGGGTGGCTACACCTTC | CASSLADTVGGYTF
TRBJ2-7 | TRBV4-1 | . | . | TGCGCCAGCAGCCAAGACGAGGGCCGCGAGCAGTACTTC | CASSQDEGREQYF
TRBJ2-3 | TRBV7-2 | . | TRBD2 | TGTGCCAGCAGCTTAGAGTTAGCGGGGACTAGCACAGATACGCAGTATTTT | CASSLELAGTSTDTQYF
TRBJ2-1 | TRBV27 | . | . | TGTGCCAGCAGGCACAACAGGGGACTCATCTACAATGAGCAGTTCTTC | CASRHNRGLIYNEQFF